A selection of T cell receptor beta chains follows, all from one sample in a study of blood T cell repertoires in COVID-19. Some clones are missing from TCRdb's copy, which holds only in-frame ones; the method was immunoSEQ multiplex PCR. The data show 150,000 to 200,000 clones, with 70% to 90% seen just once and roughly 4.1% held by the top ten. The sample consisted of peripheral blood. The source of these receptors is a woman aged 70-85 years with acute or convalescent COVID-19. Each CDR3 is given with its conserved first and last residue. The order of the fields is V gene, J gene, D gene, clone size, CDR3 protein, CDR3 DNA. D genes are given only for firm matches. Only part of the rows carry a size: once, few, many, or a class if the clone is expanded.

TRBV27,TRBJ2-1,-,-,CASSGKAGYNEQFF,TGTGCCAGCAGTGGAAAAGCGGGCTACAATGAGCAGTTCTTC
TRBV6-6,TRBJ2-2,TRBD2,-,CASKGLAAGELFF,TGTGCCAGCAAAGGACTAGCTGCCGGGGAGCTGTTTTTT
TRBV20-1,TRBJ2-2,TRBD2,-,CSASDPSGGTTGELFF,TGCAGTGCTAGTGACCCTAGCGGGGGGACCACCGGGGAGCTGTTTTTT
TRBV19,TRBJ1-1,TRBD1,-,CATQGFNTEAFF,TGTGCCACACAGGGGTTTAACACTGAAGCTTTCTTT
TRBV5-1,TRBJ2-4,-,few,CASSGGDLLAKNIQYF,TGCGCCAGCAGCGGCGGGGACTTATTAGCCAAAAACATTCAGTACTTC
TRBV7-2,TRBJ1-3,-,-,CASSLLGVSSGNTIYF,TGTGCCAGCAGCTTGCTCGGGGTTAGCTCTGGAAACACCATATATTTT
TRBV14,TRBJ1-2,TRBD1,-,CASSQVGGLYGYTF,TGTGCCAGCAGCCAAGTAGGGGGCCTCTATGGCTACACCTTC
TRBV6-5,TRBJ1-2,-,-,CASAGPEGGYTF,TGTGCCAGCGCCGGGCCGGAGGGTGGCTACACCTTC
TRBV9,TRBJ2-7,-,-,CASSVYPRDEQYF,TGTGCCAGCAGCGTATACCCGCGGGACGAGCAGTACTTC
TRBV3-1/TRBV3-2,TRBJ2-3,-,-,CASSQNRDVYSGTQYF,TGTGCCAGCAGCCAGAACCGGGACGTATATAGCGGTACGCAGTATTTT
TRBV12-5,TRBJ2-3,-,-,CASGFEADTQYF,TGTGCTAGTGGGTTCGAGGCAGATACGCAGTATTTT
TRBV5-1,TRBJ2-2,TRBD2,-,CASSVPGTSGTGELFF,TGCGCCAGCAGCGTCCCCGGGACTAGCGGCACCGGGGAGCTGTTTTTT
TRBV2,TRBJ1-5,-,-,CASTRGGPSNQPQHF,TGTGCCAGCACCCGGGGAGGGCCTAGCAATCAGCCCCAGCATTTT
TRBV15,TRBJ2-7,-,-,CATSRERTLSYEQYF,TGTGCCACCAGCAGAGAAAGGACTTTAAGCTACGAGCAGTACTTC
TRBV7-2,TRBJ2-5,TRBD1,-,CASSSRRWTGEIQETQYF,TGTGCCAGCAGCTCCAGGCGGTGGACAGGGGAAATTCAAGAGACCCAGTACTTC
TRBV20-1,TRBJ2-7,-,-,CSATTFYEQYF,TGCAGTGCCACTACCTTCTACGAGCAGTACTTC
TRBV5-8,TRBJ2-3,-,-,CASSLGRGHFGDTQYF,TGTGCCAGCAGCTTAGGTCGGGGACATTTCGGAGATACGCAGTATTTT
TRBV4-3,TRBJ2-2,-,-,CASSQGGLAADTGELFF,TGCGCCAGCAGCCAAGGTGGGCTAGCAGCTGACACCGGGGAGCTGTTTTTT
TRBV7-2,TRBJ1-1,-,-,CASTTVGGLVAFF,TGTGCCAGCACCACGGTGGGGGGTTTGGTTGCTTTCTTT
TRBV4-2,TRBJ1-3,-,-,CASSQASVDRRSLGNTIYF,TGTGCCAGCAGCCAAGCCTCAGTAGACAGGCGCAGCCTCGGAAACACCATATATTTT
TRBV2,TRBJ1-1,-,-,CASITWVSGVTEAFF,TGTGCCAGTATAACTTGGGTTTCAGGGGTAACTGAAGCTTTCTTT
TRBV7-9,TRBJ1-6,TRBD1,-,CASSSGQYNSPLHF,TGTGCCAGCAGCTCGGGACAGTATAATTCACCCCTCCACTTT
TRBV2,TRBJ1-6,TRBD1,-,CARGTGNSPLHF,TGTGCCAGAGGGACAGGGAATTCACCCCTCCACTTT
TRBV6-1,TRBJ1-4,-,-,CASSERGGNEKLFF,TGTGCCAGCAGTGAACGGGGGGGTAATGAAAAACTGTTTTTT
TRBV15,TRBJ1-5,-,-,CATSRDRGGSSNQPQHF,TGTGCCACCAGCAGAGATCGAGGAGGTTCGAGCAATCAGCCCCAGCATTTT
TRBV30,TRBJ2-3,-,-,CAWSVVGSGATQYF,TGTGCCTGGAGTGTGGTGGGGAGTGGAGCTACGCAGTATTTT